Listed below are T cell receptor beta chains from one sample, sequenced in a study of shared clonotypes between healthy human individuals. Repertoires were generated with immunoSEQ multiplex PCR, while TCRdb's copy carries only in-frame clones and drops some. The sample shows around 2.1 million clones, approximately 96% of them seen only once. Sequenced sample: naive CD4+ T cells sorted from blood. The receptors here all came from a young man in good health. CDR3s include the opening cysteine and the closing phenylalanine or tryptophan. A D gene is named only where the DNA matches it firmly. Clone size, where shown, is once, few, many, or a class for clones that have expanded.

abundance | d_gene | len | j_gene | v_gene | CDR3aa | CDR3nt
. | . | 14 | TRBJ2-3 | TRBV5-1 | CASSLGSHTDTQYF | TGCGCCAGCAGCTTGGGTAGCCACACAGATACGCAGTATTTT
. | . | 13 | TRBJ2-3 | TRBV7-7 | CASAPLGADTQYF | TGTGCTAGCGCGCCGCTCGGAGCAGATACGCAGTATTTT
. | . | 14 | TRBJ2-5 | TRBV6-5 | CASSSGRAGETQYF | TGTGCCAGCAGTTCTGGACGGGCGGGGGAGACCCAGTACTTC
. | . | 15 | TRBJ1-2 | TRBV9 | CASSARQANNYGYTF | TGTGCCAGCAGCGCCCGACAGGCGAATAACTATGGCTACACCTTC
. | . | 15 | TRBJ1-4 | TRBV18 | CASSPRPATNEKLFF | TGTGCCAGCTCACCAAGGCCCGCCACTAATGAAAAACTGTTTTTT
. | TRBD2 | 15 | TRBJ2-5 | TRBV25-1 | CASREGASGVETQYF | TGTGCCAGCAGGGAGGGGGCTAGCGGGGTTGAGACCCAGTACTTC
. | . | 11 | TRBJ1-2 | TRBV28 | CASSDSYGYTF | TGTGCCAGCAGTGACAGCTATGGCTACACCTTC
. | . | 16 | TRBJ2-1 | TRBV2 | CASRLGQGTSKDEQFF | TGTGCCAGCAGATTGGGCCAGGGTACTAGCAAGGATGAGCAGTTCTTC
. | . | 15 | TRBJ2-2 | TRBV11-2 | CASSRGQGSTGELFF | TGTGCCAGCAGCCGAGGACAAGGGAGCACCGGGGAGCTGTTTTTT
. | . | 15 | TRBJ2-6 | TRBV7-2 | CASSLELAGANVLTF | TGTGCCAGCAGCTTAGAACTAGCTGGGGCCAACGTCCTGACTTTC
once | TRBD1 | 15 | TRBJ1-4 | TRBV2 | CASRQGQGTNEKLFF | TGTGCCAGCAGACAGGGGCAGGGGACTAATGAAAAACTGTTTTTT
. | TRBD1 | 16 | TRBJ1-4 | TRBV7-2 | CASSQGLGQINEKLFF | TGTGCCAGCAGCCAAGGGTTGGGACAGATTAATGAAAAACTGTTTTTT
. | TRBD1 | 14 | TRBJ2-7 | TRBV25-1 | CATMRTGGSYEQYF | TGTGCCACCATGAGGACAGGGGGCTCTTACGAGCAGTACTTC
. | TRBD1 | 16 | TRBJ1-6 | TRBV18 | CASSPPAGQGNSPLHF | TGTGCCAGCTCACCACCGGCGGGACAGGGGAATTCACCCCTCCACTTT
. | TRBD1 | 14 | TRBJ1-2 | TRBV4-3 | CASSQDRGPYGYTF | TGCGCCAGCAGCCAAGACAGGGGGCCCTATGGCTACACCTTC
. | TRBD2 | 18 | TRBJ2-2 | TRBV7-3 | CASSLTVRGLTNTGELFF | TGTGCCAGCAGCTTAACTGTGCGGGGACTAACGAACACCGGGGAGCTGTTTTTT
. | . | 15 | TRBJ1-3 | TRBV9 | CASSVGGWSGNTIYF | TGTGCCAGCAGCGTAGGGGGTTGGTCTGGAAACACCATATATTTT
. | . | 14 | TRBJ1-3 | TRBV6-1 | CASILQTSGNTIYF | TGTGCCAGCATTTTGCAAACCTCTGGAAACACCATATATTTT
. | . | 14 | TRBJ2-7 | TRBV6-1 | CASSRASPGYEQYF | TGTGCCAGCAGCCGGGCCTCCCCGGGCTACGAGCAGTACTTC
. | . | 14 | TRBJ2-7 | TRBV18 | CASSPVQSSYEQYF | TGTGCCAGCTCACCGGTGCAGAGCTCCTACGAGCAGTACTTC
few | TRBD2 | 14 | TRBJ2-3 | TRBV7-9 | CASSFASGSDTQYF | TGTGCCAGCAGCTTCGCTAGCGGGTCAGATACGCAGTATTTT
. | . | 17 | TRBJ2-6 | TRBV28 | CASSLSYLGAGANVLTF | TGTGCCAGCAGTTTAAGTTATCTGGGGGCTGGGGCCAACGTCCTGACTTTC
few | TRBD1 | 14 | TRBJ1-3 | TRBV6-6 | CATRQGARGNTIYF | TGTGCCACCCGACAGGGGGCCCGTGGAAACACCATATATTTT
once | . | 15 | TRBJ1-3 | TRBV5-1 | CASSRLQGAGNTIYF | TGCGCCAGCAGCCGTCTTCAGGGTGCTGGAAACACCATATATTTT
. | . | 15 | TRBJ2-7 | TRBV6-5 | CASSFEAGLSYEQYF | TGTGCCAGCAGTTTCGAGGCGGGATTATCCTACGAGCAGTACTTC
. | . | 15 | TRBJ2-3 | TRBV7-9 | CASSLAGGGADTQYF | TGTGCCAGCAGCTTAGCCGGGGGTGGGGCAGATACGCAGTATTTT